These T cell receptor beta chains were read from a single sample in a study of cytomegalovirus exposure and HLA in healthy donors. Libraries were prepared by immunoSEQ multiplex PCR; TCRdb keeps only in-frame clonotypes and omits some of them. Of over 110,000 clones detected, approximately 86% appear once; the ten largest clones hold 7.5% to 9%. Input material: PBMCs. The receptor set was obtained from a young man in good health and CMV-seropositive. Each CDR3 is given with its conserved first and last residue. D genes are given only for firm matches. Clone size is stated in some rows and not others, as once, few, many or a class when expanded.

D gene: TRBD2; V gene: TRBV5-8; clone size: .; J gene: TRBJ2-5; CDR3 DNA: TGTGCCAGCAGCCAGGGACTAGCGGGACACGAACAAGAGACCCAGTACTTC; CDR3 protein: CASSQGLAGHEQETQYF
D gene: TRBD1; V gene: TRBV9; clone size: .; J gene: TRBJ2-7; CDR3 DNA: TGTGCCAGCAGCCAGACAGGGAGTAGCATCTACGAGCAGTACTTC; CDR3 protein: CASSQTGSSIYEQYF
D gene: TRBD2; V gene: TRBV30; clone size: few; J gene: TRBJ2-3; CDR3 DNA: TGTGCCTGGAGGGGACTAGCGACAGATACGCAGTATTTT; CDR3 protein: CAWRGLATDTQYF
D gene: TRBD2; V gene: TRBV27; clone size: .; J gene: TRBJ2-1; CDR3 DNA: TGTGCCAGCAGTTCGCCCGCTAGGACTAGCATCAATGAGCAGTTCTTC; CDR3 protein: CASSSPARTSINEQFF
D gene: TRBD1; V gene: TRBV15; clone size: once; J gene: TRBJ1-6; CDR3 DNA: TGTGCCACCAGCGCACGCGACAGGGTGGGTTCACCCCTCCACTTT; CDR3 protein: CATSARDRVGSPLHF
D gene: .; V gene: TRBV12-5; clone size: .; J gene: TRBJ2-5; CDR3 DNA: TGTGCTAGTGGTTTGGTGGGTAGCGTGTACCAAGAGACCCAGTACTTC; CDR3 protein: CASGLVGSVYQETQYF
D gene: .; V gene: TRBV6-5; clone size: .; J gene: TRBJ1-1; CDR3 DNA: TGTGCCAGCACTCGGAGGGGGGGAGGTCGCGCTTTCTTT; CDR3 protein: CASTRRGGGRAFF
D gene: .; V gene: TRBV7-9; clone size: few; J gene: TRBJ1-1; CDR3 DNA: TGTGCCAGCAGGGCAGGGCCTGGGACTGAAGCTTTCTTT; CDR3 protein: CASRAGPGTEAFF
D gene: TRBD1; V gene: TRBV27; clone size: .; J gene: TRBJ2-5; CDR3 DNA: TGTGCCAGCAGTCTTCAGGGGGCGGTAGAGACCCAGTACTTC; CDR3 protein: CASSLQGAVETQYF
D gene: .; V gene: TRBV11-2; clone size: .; J gene: TRBJ2-3; CDR3 DNA: TGTGCCAGCAGCTTAGGATGGGGGCTAACAGATACGCAGTATTTT; CDR3 protein: CASSLGWGLTDTQYF
D gene: .; V gene: TRBV5-1; clone size: .; J gene: TRBJ1-1; CDR3 DNA: TGCGCCAGCAGCTTGGCTGGGGCAAAGAACACTGAAGCTTTCTTT; CDR3 protein: CASSLAGAKNTEAFF
D gene: .; V gene: TRBV30; clone size: .; J gene: TRBJ1-1; CDR3 DNA: TGTGCCTGGAGTGTACGAGACAGCAAAGCTTTCTTT; CDR3 protein: CAWSVRDSKAFF
D gene: .; V gene: TRBV27; clone size: .; J gene: TRBJ2-6; CDR3 DNA: TGTGCCAGCAGTTTATATGCCCAGCTAGAGCCTGGGGCCAACGTCCTGACTTTC; CDR3 protein: CASSLYAQLEPGANVLTF
D gene: .; V gene: TRBV2; clone size: .; J gene: TRBJ1-1; CDR3 DNA: TGTGCCAGCACTGTAAACACTGAAGCTTTCTTT; CDR3 protein: CASTVNTEAFF
D gene: TRBD1; V gene: TRBV14; clone size: .; J gene: TRBJ2-7; CDR3 DNA: TGTGCCAGCAGTCCCGGGACAGGGTTGTACGAGCAGTACTTC; CDR3 protein: CASSPGTGLYEQYF
D gene: TRBD1; V gene: TRBV5-1; clone size: .; J gene: TRBJ1-1; CDR3 DNA: TGCGCCAGCAGAACCACAGGGGCAAGCGCGAACACTGAAGCTTTCTTT; CDR3 protein: CASRTTGASANTEAFF
D gene: .; V gene: TRBV27; clone size: .; J gene: TRBJ1-3; CDR3 DNA: TGTGCCAGCACCTCCTTGAGCTCTGGAAACACCATATATTTT; CDR3 protein: CASTSLSSGNTIYF
D gene: TRBD2; V gene: TRBV5-1; clone size: .; J gene: TRBJ2-7; CDR3 DNA: TGCGCCAGCAGCAGGACTAGCGGGAAACTCGAGCAGTACTTC; CDR3 protein: CASSRTSGKLEQYF
D gene: .; V gene: TRBV6-5; clone size: few; J gene: TRBJ1-2; CDR3 DNA: TGTGCCAGCTCTGGTAGTGCCTCTGGCTACACCTTC; CDR3 protein: CASSGSASGYTF
D gene: TRBD1; V gene: TRBV7-8; clone size: .; J gene: TRBJ1-4; CDR3 DNA: TGTGCCAGCAGCTTAGCGTCCCCCATCCTGACAGGGCCTAATGAAAAACTGTTTTTT; CDR3 protein: CASSLASPILTGPNEKLFF
D gene: TRBD1; V gene: TRBV5-4; clone size: .; J gene: TRBJ2-5; CDR3 DNA: TGTGCCAGCAGCTTGGCGGGGACAGGGGGGAGAGAGACCCAGTACTTC; CDR3 protein: CASSLAGTGGRETQYF
D gene: .; V gene: TRBV5-4; clone size: .; J gene: TRBJ2-2; CDR3 DNA: TGTGCCAGCAGCTTGGTCGGGAGTAACACCGGGGAGCTGTTTTTT; CDR3 protein: CASSLVGSNTGELFF
D gene: .; V gene: TRBV30; clone size: .; J gene: TRBJ2-2; CDR3 DNA: TGTGCCTGGAGTCGACAGCTAACCGGGGAGCTGTTTTTT; CDR3 protein: CAWSRQLTGELFF
D gene: .; V gene: TRBV5-4; clone size: .; J gene: TRBJ1-3; CDR3 DNA: TGTGCCAGCAGCTCCCCGACAGATGGAAACACCATATATTTT; CDR3 protein: CASSSPTDGNTIYF
D gene: .; V gene: TRBV7-2; clone size: .; J gene: TRBJ2-1; CDR3 DNA: TGTGCCAGCAGCTTAGTTGGAGGGCCGGATGAGCAGTTCTTC; CDR3 protein: CASSLVGGPDEQFF
D gene: .; V gene: TRBV11-2; clone size: once; J gene: TRBJ2-2; CDR3 DNA: TGTGCCAGCAGCTTAGGCAGGGTCACCGGGGAGCTGTTTTTT; CDR3 protein: CASSLGRVTGELFF
D gene: .; V gene: TRBV27; clone size: .; J gene: TRBJ2-7; CDR3 DNA: TGTGCCAGCAGTCTAGATCCCGCGGTGAGCGAGCAGTACTTC; CDR3 protein: CASSLDPAVSEQYF
D gene: .; V gene: TRBV5-1; clone size: .; J gene: TRBJ2-5; CDR3 DNA: TGCGCCAGCAGCTTGGAGGCGGGATTAGGGACCCAGTACTTC; CDR3 protein: CASSLEAGLGTQYF
D gene: TRBD1; V gene: TRBV5-1; clone size: .; J gene: TRBJ2-2; CDR3 DNA: TGCGCCAGCAGCTTGAGGACAGGGGACACCGGGGAGCTGTTTTTT; CDR3 protein: CASSLRTGDTGELFF
D gene: .; V gene: TRBV27; clone size: .; J gene: TRBJ1-2; CDR3 DNA: TGTGCCAGCAGTTATCACGGGATTAATGGCTACACCTTC; CDR3 protein: CASSYHGINGYTF
D gene: .; V gene: TRBV9; clone size: .; J gene: TRBJ1-2; CDR3 DNA: TGTGCCAGCAGCGTAGCGACAGGCAACTATGGCTACACCTTC; CDR3 protein: CASSVATGNYGYTF
D gene: .; V gene: TRBV6-5; clone size: .; J gene: TRBJ1-1; CDR3 DNA: TGTGCCAGCAGTTACGACAGGCTGAACACTGAAGCTTTCTTT; CDR3 protein: CASSYDRLNTEAFF
D gene: .; V gene: TRBV18; clone size: .; J gene: TRBJ1-5; CDR3 DNA: TGTGCCAGCTCACCAACGCCAGGGAATCAGCCCCAGCATTTT; CDR3 protein: CASSPTPGNQPQHF
D gene: .; V gene: TRBV5-4; clone size: .; J gene: TRBJ2-2; CDR3 DNA: TGTGCCAGCAGCCTAGGGCCAGGGGCCACCGGGGAGCTGTTTTTT; CDR3 protein: CASSLGPGATGELFF
D gene: TRBD2; V gene: TRBV7-3; clone size: .; J gene: TRBJ2-1; CDR3 DNA: TGTGCCAGCAGCTTATCGACTAGCGGATACAATGAGCAGTTCTTC; CDR3 protein: CASSLSTSGYNEQFF
D gene: .; V gene: TRBV27; clone size: .; J gene: TRBJ2-2; CDR3 DNA: TGTGCCAGCAGATCACCAGGGGCCGCCGGGGAGCTGTTTTTT; CDR3 protein: CASRSPGAAGELFF
D gene: TRBD2; V gene: TRBV6-5; clone size: .; J gene: TRBJ2-5; CDR3 DNA: TGTGCCAGCAGTTATTTCGGGACTACACAAGAGACCCAGTACTTC; CDR3 protein: CASSYFGTTQETQYF
D gene: .; V gene: TRBV5-1; clone size: .; J gene: TRBJ2-5; CDR3 DNA: TGCGCCAGCAGCTTGGTTGGGGCCTCAGAGACCCAGTACTTC; CDR3 protein: CASSLVGASETQYF
D gene: TRBD1; V gene: TRBV9; clone size: once; J gene: TRBJ1-2; CDR3 DNA: TGTGCCAGCAGCCTCGGACAGGAATATGGCTACACCTTC; CDR3 protein: CASSLGQEYGYTF
D gene: TRBD1; V gene: TRBV18; clone size: few; J gene: TRBJ1-2; CDR3 DNA: TGTGCCAGCTCACCCCGGGACAGGAATGGCTACACCTTC; CDR3 protein: CASSPRDRNGYTF
D gene: TRBD1; V gene: TRBV30; clone size: once; J gene: TRBJ2-1; CDR3 DNA: TGTGCCTGGAGTGTAGGACAGGGTGACTACAATGAGCAGTTCTTC; CDR3 protein: CAWSVGQGDYNEQFF
D gene: .; V gene: TRBV5-1; clone size: .; J gene: TRBJ2-2; CDR3 DNA: TGCGCCAGCAGCCCGAGACAGCAGTACGCGAACACCGGGGAGCTGTTTTTT; CDR3 protein: CASSPRQQYANTGELFF
D gene: TRBD2; V gene: TRBV5-1; clone size: once; J gene: TRBJ2-3; CDR3 DNA: TGCGCCAGCAGCTTGGCGACTAGCGGTACAGATACGCAGTATTTT; CDR3 protein: CASSLATSGTDTQYF
D gene: .; V gene: TRBV11-2; clone size: .; J gene: TRBJ2-2; CDR3 DNA: TGTGCCAGCAGCTTGGACCCATCGGGGGTTTTGGACGCCGGGGAGCTGTTTTTT; CDR3 protein: CASSLDPSGVLDAGELFF
D gene: TRBD1; V gene: TRBV7-9; clone size: .; J gene: TRBJ1-1; CDR3 DNA: TGTGCCAGCAGCGACAGGGCCTTGAACACTGAAGCTTTCTTT; CDR3 protein: CASSDRALNTEAFF
D gene: .; V gene: TRBV7-8; clone size: medium-sized; J gene: TRBJ2-7; CDR3 DNA: TGTGCCAGCAGCTTAGCGCAGGGTCGCGAGCAGTACTTC; CDR3 protein: CASSLAQGREQYF
D gene: .; V gene: TRBV29-1; clone size: .; J gene: TRBJ1-1; CDR3 DNA: TGCAGCGGTCAACAGAGCATGAACACTGAAGCTTTCTTT; CDR3 protein: CSGQQSMNTEAFF
D gene: .; V gene: TRBV18; clone size: .; J gene: TRBJ1-1; CDR3 DNA: TGTGCCAGCTCAACAGGGTACACTGAAGCTTTCTTT; CDR3 protein: CASSTGYTEAFF
D gene: .; V gene: TRBV10-2; clone size: .; J gene: TRBJ1-4; CDR3 DNA: TGCGCCAGCAGTGAGTCGAGAGTGCCCCTGGTTGAGAATGAAAAACTGTTTTTT; CDR3 protein: CASSESRVPLVENEKLFF
D gene: TRBD1; V gene: TRBV19; clone size: few; J gene: TRBJ1-2; CDR3 DNA: TGTGCCAGTAGTATACCGGGACAGGGCCAGGGCTACACCTTC; CDR3 protein: CASSIPGQGQGYTF
D gene: .; V gene: TRBV19; clone size: .; J gene: TRBJ1-3; CDR3 DNA: TGTGCCAGTAGTACGCGAATCACGAGTTACTCTGGAAACACCATATATTTT; CDR3 protein: CASSTRITSYSGNTIYF
D gene: .; V gene: TRBV10-1; clone size: .; J gene: TRBJ2-7; CDR3 DNA: TGCGCCAGCAGTCAGGGAGGGGGATCCTACGAGCAGTACTTC; CDR3 protein: CASSQGGGSYEQYF
D gene: TRBD2; V gene: TRBV11-2; clone size: .; J gene: TRBJ2-1; CDR3 DNA: TGTGCCAGCAGCTTAGAACGTCTAGGGGCGGGAGGTTTCAATGAGCAGTTCTTC; CDR3 protein: CASSLERLGAGGFNEQFF
D gene: TRBD2; V gene: TRBV13; clone size: .; J gene: TRBJ2-5; CDR3 DNA: TGTGCCAGCAGCTTAGGCCCAGCGGGAGGGGAGACCCAGTACTTC; CDR3 protein: CASSLGPAGGETQYF
D gene: TRBD1; V gene: TRBV2; clone size: .; J gene: TRBJ2-5; CDR3 DNA: TGTGCCAGCAGTAGAGGACAGGGAGATGAAGAGACCCAGTACTTC; CDR3 protein: CASSRGQGDEETQYF
D gene: .; V gene: TRBV9; clone size: .; J gene: TRBJ2-7; CDR3 DNA: TGTGCCAGCAGCGAAGGAGGGAACCGGTACGAGCAGTACTTC; CDR3 protein: CASSEGGNRYEQYF